This entry lists 18 T cell receptor beta chains sequenced from one sample in a study of cytomegalovirus exposure and HLA in healthy donors. The PCR used 60 Vbeta and 13 Jbeta primers. Here immunoSEQ multiplex PCR was the method, and the copy in TCRdb shows in-frame clones only, minus some. The profile shows around 140,000 clones, around 80% of them singletons. Material: PBMCs. These TCRs come from a woman aged 30 to 39 in good health and CMV-seronegative.

The chain combines TRBV4-2 with TRBJ2-2; 7 nucleotides match TRBD2. Trimming at V came to 5 bases and at J to 10 bases, leaving 13 bases not matched to a gene. The CDR3 sequence is 15 residues long. The germline V gene encodes CDR1 LGHNA and CDR2 YNFKEQ. The CDR3 region is CASSGGGAGKVELFF. For the CDR3, the DNA is TGTGCCAGCAGCGGGGGGGGAGCGGGGAAGGTGGAGCTGTTTTTT.

This clone was counted a single time. This chain uses TRBV7-8 with TRBJ2-1, with D possibly being TRBD1 (5 bases). Deletions cut 1 base from V and 4 bases from J, with 11 bases between. From germline, CDR1 is SGHVS and CDR2 FQNEAQ. This CDR3 region has 15 residues. CDR3 nucleotides: TGTGCCAGCAGCTTAGGGGCAGGGCGGTACAATGAGCAGTTCTTC. Protein sequence: CASSLGAGRYNEQFF.

V usage is TRBV6-6 and J usage is TRBJ2-7; D gene unclear. V was pared by 1 base and J by 0 bases, with 7 bases between. CDR1 is MNHNY, CDR2 SVGAGI, per germline (reference sequence). CDR3 length equals 14 residues. CDR3 loop: CASSYFESSYEQYF. The CDR3 DNA reads as TGTGCCAGCAGTTACTTCGAGAGCTCCTACGAGCAGTACTTC.

This sequence joins TRBV2 and TRBJ2-5; 11 bases match TRBD1. Per germline, CDR1 SNHLY and CDR2 FYNNEI. The V and J ends lost 7 bases and 4 bases, in that order; junction bases with no gene match: 5. The CDR3 spans 14 residues. The CDR3 DNA reads as TGTGCCAGCACCATGGGGACAGGGGGAGAGACCCAGTACTTC. Translated: CASTMGTGGETQYF. Drawing the rest from reference TRBV2 and TRBJ2-5, the complete variable domain is EPEVTQTPSHQVTQMGQEVILRCVPISNHLYFYWYRQILGQKVEFLVSFYNNEISEKSEIFDDQFSVERPDGSNFTLKIRSTKLEDSAMYFCASTMGTGGETQYFGPGTRLLVL.

In this sample, this clone turned up a few times. The chain combines TRBV6-5 with TRBJ1-2; D gene uncertain. This CDR3 is built from 13 residues. Germline V lookup: CDR1 MNHEY, CDR2 SVGAGI. V lost 2 bases and J lost 7, with 11 bases in between. The CDR3 DNA reads TGTGCCAGCAGTTACGGTTCCAGTGCTGGCTACACCTTC. It translates to CASSYGSSAGYTF.

The chain uses TRBV25-1 and TRBJ2-5, with 8 bases aligning to TRBD2. After removal of 8 bases from V and 6 bases from J, the junction contained 11 bases not matched to a gene. Germline CDR1 reads MGHDK; CDR2 reads SYGVNS. The CDR3 has 14 residues. The CDR3 coding sequence is TGTGCCAGCGGGGGGAGCGGGGGAGGGCAGACCCAGTACTTC. Translated: CASGGSGGGQTQYF.

CDR3 residues: CASGVPKPQHF. CDR3 in DNA: TGTGCCAGCGGAGTTCCGAAGCCCCAGCATTTT. The gene calls are TRBV14 and TRBJ1-5; unclear D gene. The germline gives CDR1 SGHDN, CDR2 FVKESK. Trimming removed 8 bases at V and 8 bases at J, with 10 bases between. There are 11 residues in the CDR3.

The chain's CDR3 is CASRMTAANYGYTF. CDR3 sequence (DNA): TGTGCCAGCAGAATGACAGCAGCTAACTATGGCTACACCTTC. The chain combines TRBV28 with TRBJ1-2; D possibly corresponds to TRBD1 (5 bases). The CDR3 runs to 14 residues. CDR1 and CDR2 from the germline V gene are MDHEN and SYDVKM. The ends were cut back, 6 bases at V and 0 bases at J, with 11 bases in the middle.

Only a few counts were recorded for this clone. The CDR3 is CASSWGTSVSYEQYF. The CDR3, as DNA: TGTGCCAGCAGTTGGGGGACTAGCGTCTCCTACGAGCAGTACTTC. The chain couples TRBV27 to TRBJ2-7; TRBD2 aligns across 10 bases. The length of the CDR3 is 15 residues. Germline V gene data show CDR1 as MNHEY and CDR2 as SMNVEV (reference sequence). J was trimmed by 0 bases and V by 4 bases; bases with no gene match: 3.

This clone showed up just once. The V gene is TRBV11-2, the J gene TRBJ2-7; 7 bases align to TRBD1. Germline V gives CDR1 SGHAT, CDR2 FQNNGV. The ends lost 6 bases at V and 2 bases at J; junction bases unmatched: 1. The CDR3 extends over 12 amino acids. CDR3 in DNA: TGTGCCAGCAGTACAGGGGCCTACGAGCAGTACTTC. Residues: CASSTGAYEQYF. Drawing the rest from reference TRBV11-2 and TRBJ2-7, the complete variable domain is EAGVAQSPRYKIIEKRQSVAFWCNPISGHATLYWYQQILGQGPKLLIQFQNNGVVDDSQLPKDRFSAERLKGVDSTLKIQPAKLEDSAVYLCASSTGAYEQYFGPGTRLTVT.

V is TRBV6-1 and J is TRBJ2-5; TRBD2 agrees at 7 bases. The end of the DNA fits TRBJ2-7 better, so the J call may be wrong. From germline, CDR1 is MNHNS and CDR2 SASEGT. The length of the CDR3 is 15 residues. CDR3: CASSPGSGTPYEQYF. The DNA of the CDR3 is TGTGCCAGCAGCCCGGGGAGCGGGACCCCCTACGAGCAGTACTTC.

V and J are TRBV5-1 and TRBJ1-3; D not resolved. This CDR3 has 17 amino acids. Germline loops: CDR1 SGHRS, CDR2 YFSETQ. Trimming removed 0 bases at V and 0 bases at J, with 13 bases between. CDR3 loop: CASSLAPPTVSGNTIYF. The CDR3 bases are TGCGCCAGCAGCTTGGCCCCGCCAACAGTCTCTGGAAACACCATATATTTT.

The chain has TRBV11-3 and TRBJ2-3; D may be TRBD2 (6 bases). CDR3 length: 14 amino acids. Trimming shortened V by 3 bases and J by 5 bases, and 12 bases separated the two germline ends. In germline, CDR1 is SGHNT, CDR2 YENEEA. The CDR3 loop reads CASSFGGEGDTQYF. The DNA of the CDR3 is TGTGCCAGCAGCTTCGGGGGAGAGGGAGATACGCAGTATTTT.

This chain connects TRBV5-4 to TRBJ2-3; tentatively, D is TRBD1 (6 bases). The CDR3 totals 14 residues. Germline values: CDR1 SGHNT, CDR2 YYREEE (reference sequence). The ends were cut back, 3 bases at V and 10 bases at J, with 18 bases in the middle. The CDR3 DNA reads TGTGCCAGCAGCTATCGGGACACCCCGATCGCGCAGTATTTT. Translating gives CASSYRDTPIAQYF. Full variable domain (missing parts from reference TRBV5-4 and TRBJ2-3): ETGVTQSPTHLIKTRGQQVTLRCSSQSGHNTVSWYQQALGQGPQFIFQYYREEENGRGNFPPRFSGLQFPNYSSELNVNALELDDSALYLCASSYRDTPIAQYFGPGTRLTVL.

V and J are TRBV15 and TRBJ2-5; D remains ambiguous. The V gene's germline CDR1 is LNHNV and CDR2 YYDKDF (reference sequence). Trimming took off 0 bases at V and 5 bases at J, with 7 bases between the two ends. The length of the CDR3 is 13 residues. CDR3 sequence (DNA): TGTGCCACCAGCAGAGATCTCCCGGAGACCCAGTACTTC. Residues: CATSRDLPETQYF.

The chain joins TRBV28 to TRBJ2-7, with 8 bases matching TRBD2. The length of the CDR3 is 15 residues. The germline gives CDR1 MDHEN, CDR2 SYDVKM. The J segment lost 1 base and the V segment lost 6 bases, leaving 8 bases of the junction unmatched. For the CDR3, the DNA is TGTGCCAGCAGCCTGCATGGCGGGAGGTCCTACGAGCAGTACTTC. Amino acid sequence: CASSLHGGRSYEQYF. Based on the CDR3 plus reference TRBV28 and TRBJ2-7, the full variable domain is DVKVTQSSRYLVKRTGEKVFLECVQDMDHENMFWYRQDPGLGLRLIYFSYDVKMKEKGDIPEGYSVSREKKERFSLILESASTNQTSMYLCASSLHGGRSYEQYFGPGTRLTVT.

The gene calls are TRBV10-3 and TRBJ1-4; 8 bases fit TRBD1. There are 15 residues in the CDR3. V lost 3 bases, J lost 2 bases, and 2 bases stayed unmatched. Germline loops: CDR1 ENHRY, CDR2 SYGVKD. CDR3 DNA: TGTGCCATCAGTGACAGGGGGCCGACTAATGAAAAACTGTTTTTT. Protein: CAISDRGPTNEKLFF.

The gene calls are TRBV6-1 and TRBJ1-5; D unresolved. This CDR3 has 16 amino acids. Trimming removed 0 bases from V and 7 bases from J, with 16 bases in between. CDR1 is MNHNS, CDR2 SASEGT, per germline. The DNA of the CDR3 is TGTGCCAGCAGTGAAGCGGTGGAGGGTTCGAGCCAGCCCCAGCATTTT. Encoded protein: CASSEAVEGSSQPQHF.